The subject of this entry is one TCR beta chain. What it binds is unknown. The sample belongs to a study of blood T cells in healthy people across ages. Study-level findings and limits: The long-lived group displayed more naive CD4+ cells, plus higher diversity, than the aged donors did.

Trimming cost V 1 base and J 5 bases, with 14 bases left between them. Germline V gives CDR1 LGHNA, CDR2 YSLEER. This CDR3 is 15 amino acids long. Combining a sample-barcoded 5' primer with a J-beta primer mix, a second PCR ran for 7 to 11 cycles. Every cDNA was tagged by a template-switch adaptor with 12 random nucleotides. TCRdb reanalysed the 5' RACE reads using MiXCR and keeps one entry per CDR3 protein. There are about 1.5 million distinct CDR3 sequences in the sample; roughly two fifths occur only once, and less than 5% lies in the top ten. The chain is built from TRBV4-3 and TRBJ1-2; D is unclear. The TCR was taken from a woman between 18 and 30 years old in good health. Sample: blood. The CDR3 protein is CASSQVPRSTYGYTF. The CDR3 DNA reads TGCGCCAGCAGCCAAGTGCCTCGGAGTACTTATGGCTACACCTTC.